A single sample is the source of the 15 T cell receptor beta chains below, sequenced in a study of CD8 T cells in Susac syndrome. Random hexamers primed reverse transcription of roughly 0.5 to 1 ug RNA. TCRdb processed the immunoSEQ multiplex PCR reads anew with MiXCR; each CDR3 protein has one entry. The table records around 130,000 distinct CDR3 sequences, roughly 96% of them present only once. The sample taken for sequencing was CD4+ T cells from PBMCs. The receptors stem from a human donor in good health.

In this sample, this clonotype turned up once. The rearrangement links TRBV29-1 to TRBJ2-5, with D possibly TRBD2 on 6 matching bases. Germline CDR1 and CDR2: SQVTM and ANQGSEA. V was trimmed by 4 bases and J by 1 base, leaving 10 bases between them. This CDR3 comprises 13 residues. DNA of the CDR3: TGCAGCGTTGCGGCGGGAAGCCAAGAGACCCAGTACTTC. This codes for CSVAAGSQETQYF.

The chain couples TRBV29-1 to TRBJ2-5; no firm D call. Trimming cost V 3 bases and J 0 bases, with 5 bases left between them. CDR3 size: 12 residues. Looked up from germline, CDR1 is SQVTM and CDR2 is ANQGSEA. The CDR3 protein is CSVDRDQETQYF. The CDR3 nucleotides read TGCAGCGTTGACCGGGACCAAGAGACCCAGTACTTC.

This chain joins TRBV7-2 and TRBJ1-3; 10 bases align to TRBD1. Germline V gene data show CDR1 as SGHTA and CDR2 as FQGNSA. The CDR3 is 15 residues long. The trim removed 5 bases at V and 2 bases at J, leaving 3 bases unmatched. In nucleotides, the CDR3 is TGTGCCAGCAGCCACGACAGGGGGCCTGGAAACACCATATATTTT. Protein product: CASSHDRGPGNTIYF.

The chain employs TRBV7-9 and TRBJ2-3, with TRBD2 matching 9 bases. V shed 7 bases and J 4 bases; nucleotides not matched to a gene: 15. This CDR3 is built from 17 residues. The germline gives CDR1 SEHNR, CDR2 FQNEAQ (reference sequence). The CDR3 bases are TGTGCCAGCAACCTACGAGGTGGGACTAGCAGCCCAGATACGCAGTATTTT. Amino acids: CASNLRGGTSSPDTQYF.

The J gene is TRBJ1-4, the V gene TRBV3-1; 7 nucleotides match TRBD1. V dropped 4 bases and J dropped 10; count of bases not matched to a gene: 6. Germline values: CDR1 LGHDT, CDR2 YNNKEL (reference sequence). This CDR3 contains 13 residues. CDR3 nucleotides: TGTGCCAGCAGCCCGGGACAGCCGCGAAAACTGTTTTTT. Translating it yields CASSPGQPRKLFF. The full variable domain, in which reference TRBV3-1 and TRBJ1-4 provide the parts outside the CDR3, is DTAVSQTPKYLVTQMGNDKSIKCEQNLGHDTMYWYKQDSKKFLKIMFSYNNKELIINETVPNRFSPKSPDKAHLNLHINSLELGDSAVYFCASSPGQPRKLFFGSGTQLSVL.

V gene TRBV6-6 combines with J gene TRBJ2-7; D may be TRBD2 (6 bases). This CDR3 contains 15 residues. Germline V gene data show CDR1 as MNHNY and CDR2 as SVGAGI (reference sequence). Trimming cost V 0 bases and J 2 bases, with 11 bases left between them. DNA for the CDR3: TGTGCCAGCAGTTACTCAGAGGGGACTCCCTACGAGCAGTACTTC. Amino acids: CASSYSEGTPYEQYF.

This sequence joins TRBV6-4 and TRBJ1-1; D unclear. This CDR3 is 13 amino acids long. Looked up from germline, CDR1 is MRHNA and CDR2 is SNTAGT. Trimming removed 6 bases from V and 0 bases from J, with 8 bases in between. The CDR3: CASRQSVNTEAFF. The CDR3 DNA is TGTGCCAGCAGACAGTCAGTGAACACTGAAGCTTTCTTT.

The J gene is TRBJ1-4, the V gene TRBV7-9; 7 bases are a match to TRBD1. Per germline, CDR1 SEHNR and CDR2 FQNEAQ (reference sequence). Trimming removed 1 base from V and 8 bases from J; junction bases left unmatched: 7. The CDR3 runs 15 residues. In DNA form, the CDR3 reads TGTGCCAGCAGCTTAGTCGGACAGGCAGGAGAAAAACTGTTTTTT. Translated: CASSLVGQAGEKLFF.

This chain uses TRBV5-1 with TRBJ2-5, with D unresolved. Trimming pared 0 bases from V and 1 base from J, leaving 13 bases between. The CDR3 runs to 16 residues. The V gene's germline CDR1 is SGHRS and CDR2 YFSETQ. CDR3 DNA: TGCGCCAGCAGCTTGGCGTCGCGGTGGGGCCAAGAGACCCAGTACTTC. Its translation is CASSLASRWGQETQYF.

The chain couples TRBV4-1 to TRBJ1-1; weak D call: TRBD1 (5 bases). The V and J ends lost 2 bases and 2 bases respectively, with 12 bases between them. Germline CDR1 is MGHRA and CDR2 is YSYEKL. This CDR3 comprises 15 residues. The CDR3 is CASSQHQDSNTEAFF. In DNA form, the CDR3 reads TGCGCCAGCAGCCAACACCAAGACAGCAACACTGAAGCTTTCTTT.

The CDR3, as DNA: TGTGCCAGCACCAGGGGGTTTCAGCCCCAGCATTTT. Its translation: CASTRGFQPQHF. The chain has TRBV12-3 or TRBV12-4 and TRBJ1-5; 7 bases align to TRBD1. Losses at the gene ends were 7 bases for V and 6 bases for J; bases not matched to a gene: 3. The CDR3 runs 12 residues.

The rearrangement uses TRBV29-1 and TRBJ1-5; D is unresolved. Trimming pared 4 bases from V and 6 bases from J, leaving 16 bases between. The CDR3 loop spans 14 amino acids. Germline V gene lookup returns CDR1 SQVTM and CDR2 ANQGSEA. CDR3 coding DNA: TGCAGCGTTGGTCTGGACGACGGAGGTCAGCCCCAGCATTTT. The encoded protein is CSVGLDDGGQPQHF.

The sample holds a few counts of this clonotype. The chain is built from TRBV27 and TRBJ2-3; 10 bases are a match to TRBD2. The CDR3 runs to 14 residues. Germline CDR1 is MNHEY and CDR2 is SMNVEV (reference sequence). After removal of 5 bases from V and 3 bases from J, the junction contained 2 bases not matched to a gene. The CDR3 region is CASSLAGVTDTQYF. CDR3 nucleotide sequence: TGTGCCAGCAGTCTAGCGGGAGTAACAGATACGCAGTATTTT.

This clonotype was recorded once. The chain has TRBV30 and TRBJ2-1; D ambiguous. Trimming stripped 2 bases from V and 6 bases from J, with 8 bases between. Germline-derived CDR1 and CDR2 are GTSNPN and SVGIG (reference sequence). The CDR3 is made up of 12 amino acids. Written as DNA, the CDR3 is TGTGCCTGGAGTAACCTCCGCAATGAGCAGTTCTTC. Translating it yields CAWSNLRNEQFF. The whole variable domain, remainder taken from reference TRBV30 and TRBJ2-1, is SQTIHQWPATLVQPVGSPLSLECTVEGTSNPNLYWYRQAAGRGLQLLFYSVGIGQISSEVPQNLSASRPQDRQFILSSKKLLLSDSGFYLCAWSNLRNEQFFGPGTRLTVL.

The V gene is TRBV7-2, the J gene TRBJ2-7; D assignment may be TRBD1 or TRBD2 (6 bases each). V lost 4 bases to trimming and J lost 5 bases, with 21 bases between them. The CDR3 runs to 16 residues. Germline lookup yields CDR1 SGHTA and CDR2 FQGNSA. CDR3 nucleotides: TGTGCCAGCAGCTACCCGGGGGCGGGAAAGCACCACGAGCAGTACTTC. It specifies CASSYPGAGKHHEQYF. The full variable domain, its missing parts supplied by reference TRBV7-2 and TRBJ2-7, is GAGVSQSPSNKVTEKGKDVELRCDPISGHTALYWYRQSLGQGLEFLIYFQGNSAPDKSGLPSDRFSAERTGGSVSTLTIQRTQQEDSAVYLCASSYPGAGKHHEQYFGPGTRLTVT.